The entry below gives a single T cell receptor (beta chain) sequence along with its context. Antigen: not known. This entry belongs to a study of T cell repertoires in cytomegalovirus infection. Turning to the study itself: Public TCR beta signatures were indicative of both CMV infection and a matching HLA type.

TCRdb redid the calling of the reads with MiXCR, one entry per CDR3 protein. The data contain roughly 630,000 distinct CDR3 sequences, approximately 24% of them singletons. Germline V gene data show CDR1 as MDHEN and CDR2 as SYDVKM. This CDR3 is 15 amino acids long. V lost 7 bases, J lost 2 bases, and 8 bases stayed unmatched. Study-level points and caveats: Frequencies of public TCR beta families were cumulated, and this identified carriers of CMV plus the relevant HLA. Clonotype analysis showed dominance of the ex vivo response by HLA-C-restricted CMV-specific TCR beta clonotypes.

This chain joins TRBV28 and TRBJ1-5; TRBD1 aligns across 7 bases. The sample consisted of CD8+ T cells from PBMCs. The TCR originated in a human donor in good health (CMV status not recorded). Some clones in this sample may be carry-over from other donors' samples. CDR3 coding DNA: TGTGCCAGCACCCTTTTCCAGGGGGGCAATCAGCCCCAGCATTTT. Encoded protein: CASTLFQGGNQPQHF.